One and the same sample provided the 9 T cell receptor beta chains below, sequenced in a study of cytomegalovirus exposure and HLA in healthy donors. The PCR ran on 60 Vbeta and 13 Jbeta primers. Sequenced by immunoSEQ multiplex PCR; TCRdb stores in-frame clones only, minus some. The listing contains about 39,000 clones. Source material: PBMCs. The receptors were gathered from a woman aged 25-40 years in good health and CMV-seropositive.

J is TRBJ2-4 and V is TRBV4-1; possible D gene TRBD2, 5 bases. Deletions cut 2 bases from V and 0 bases from J, with 14 bases between. This CDR3 comprises 17 residues. Germline CDR1 MGHRA, CDR2 YSYEKL. The CDR3 protein is CASSQPIVAGAKNIQYF. For the CDR3, the DNA is TGCGCCAGCAGCCAACCTATCGTTGCGGGAGCCAAAAACATTCAGTACTTC.

The rearrangement links TRBV7-9 to TRBJ1-1, with 9 positions matching TRBD1. The CDR3 sequence is 16 residues long. V lost 3 bases, J lost 6 bases, and 11 bases stayed unmatched. Per germline, CDR1 SEHNR and CDR2 FQNEAQ (reference sequence). CDR3 in DNA: TGTGCCAGCAGCTTGGACAGGGGTAGTAGAGACTCTGAAGCTTTCTTT. It codes for CASSLDRGSRDSEAFF.

The genes are TRBV4-2 and TRBJ1-3; D possibly corresponds to TRBD1 (6 bases). The V gene lost 0 bases and the J gene lost 0 bases, with 6 bases spanning the gap. CDR1 and CDR2 from the germline V gene are LGHNA and YNFKEQ. The CDR3 has 15 residues. The chain's CDR3 is CASSQDRGSGNTIYF. The CDR3, as DNA: TGTGCCAGCAGCCAAGACAGGGGCTCTGGAAACACCATATATTTT.

The chain joins TRBV23-1 to TRBJ2-5; a weak D match, TRBD2 (5 bases). TRBV23-1 is an ORF; its function is uncertain. The CDR3 is 14 amino acids. Deletions cut 4 bases from V and 5 bases from J, with 14 bases between. The CDR3 reads CASSPGVRRETQYF. CDR3 sequence (DNA): TGCGCCAGCAGTCCCGGGGTTCGGAGGGAGACCCAGTACTTC.

J is TRBJ1-4 and V is TRBV5-1, with TRBD1 matching over 7 bases. The CDR3 is made up of 15 amino acids. Per the germline V gene, CDR1 is SGHRS and CDR2 is YFSETQ. Trimming took 4 bases from V and 0 from J; bases not matched to a gene: 3. The CDR3: CASSTGQATNEKLFF. In DNA form, the CDR3 reads TGCGCCAGCAGCACCGGACAGGCAACTAATGAAAAACTGTTTTTT.

The chain links TRBV6-5 to TRBJ2-5; possible D gene TRBD2, 7 bases. V was trimmed by 5 bases and J by 3 bases, leaving 16 bases between them. The germline V gene has CDR1 MNHEY and CDR2 SVGAGI. The CDR3 spans 15 residues. The CDR3 DNA reads TGTGCCAGCAGTCTCCGGGGGGCAGCGAAAGAGACCCAGTACTTC. Encoded protein: CASSLRGAAKETQYF.

The rearrangement uses TRBV5-4 and TRBJ2-1, with 10 nucleotides matching TRBD2. CDR3 size: 14 residues. Trimming took 0 bases from V and 15 from J; bases not matched to a gene: 9. Germline CDR1 reads SGHNT; CDR2 reads YYREEE (reference sequence). The CDR3 DNA reads TGTGCCAGCAGCTTGGCCCAAGCGGGGGGGACCTCGTTCTTC. This encodes CASSLAQAGGTSFF.

The genes are TRBV6-4 and TRBJ1-5; no definite D call. V gave up 7 bases and J gave up 11 bases, with 24 bases separating them. Germline CDR1 and CDR2: MRHNA and SNTAGT. CDR3 length: 15 residues. In DNA form, the CDR3 reads TGTGCCAGCAAAGATCCAACCGGAGTCCCTCAAGCCCAGCATTTT. It is translated as CASKDPTGVPQAQHF.

The gene calls are TRBV7-8 and TRBJ2-7, with 8 bases that match TRBD2. There are 14 residues in the CDR3. Germline assignment: CDR1 SGHVS and CDR2 FQNEAQ. The J segment lost 7 bases and the V segment lost 6 bases, leaving 11 bases of the junction unmatched. The CDR3 loop is CASSKEAGVWEQYF. For the CDR3, the DNA is TGTGCCAGCAGTAAGGAAGCGGGGGTTTGGGAGCAGTACTTC.